This is a list of T cell receptor beta chains from one sample in a study of T-cell reconstitution after alpha-beta-depleted transplantation in children. TCRdb reprocessed the PCR reads with MiXCR, giving one entry per CDR3 protein. Among around 200,000 distinct CDR3 sequences, less than 8% were seen once, and the ten largest hold around 3.1%. Sequenced here: PBMCs from the stem cell graft donor, sampled from the stem cell graft. The receptors come from a human donor who donated a stem cell graft to a child with Wiskott-Aldrich syndrome. Each CDR3 is given without its conserved first and last residue.

V gene: TRBV5-1; CDR3 protein: ASSLGAKGQGDSPLH
V gene: TRBV4-2; CDR3 protein: ASSPGLTATPTDTQY
V gene: TRBV6-2/TRBV6-3; CDR3 protein: ATGRASGRNEQF
V gene: TRBV7-9; CDR3 protein: ASSNHNSNQPQH
V gene: TRBV12-3/TRBV12-4; CDR3 protein: ASSTSGGAMNEQF
V gene: TRBV12-3/TRBV12-4; CDR3 protein: ASSLQGPGQF
V gene: TRBV4-1; CDR3 protein: ASSQIGGEQY
V gene: TRBV7-9; CDR3 protein: ASSPGGFYEQY
V gene: TRBV4-3; CDR3 protein: ASSQDRTPHNEQF
V gene: TRBV20-1; CDR3 protein: SAREGQGFLAEAF
V gene: TRBV5-1; CDR3 protein: ASSNPQQDTQY
V gene: TRBV5-1; CDR3 protein: ASSYRDTTYEQY
V gene: TRBV7-9; CDR3 protein: ASSLEASGGLYNEQF
V gene: TRBV14; CDR3 protein: ASSRQGVNGYT
V gene: TRBV28; CDR3 protein: ASSPGTNRGTQY
V gene: TRBV7-2; CDR3 protein: ASSLGPHGSNIQY
V gene: TRBV30; CDR3 protein: AWSVLAGVYVREQF
V gene: TRBV6-5; CDR3 protein: ASSYGGGRSYEQY
V gene: TRBV12-3/TRBV12-4; CDR3 protein: ASSPQGPSGNTIY
V gene: TRBV12-3/TRBV12-4; CDR3 protein: ASSRYKTGGVNTGELF
V gene: TRBV20-1; CDR3 protein: SALTGPLSSEQY
V gene: TRBV15; CDR3 protein: ATSRRTGRGANVLT
V gene: TRBV4-2; CDR3 protein: ASSLGQATGELF
V gene: TRBV30; CDR3 protein: AWRETTGTGANVLT
V gene: TRBV14; CDR3 protein: ASSLLLRQSTGQY
V gene: TRBV5-6; CDR3 protein: ASSLVLGNTEAF
V gene: TRBV5-1; CDR3 protein: ASSATGGGPNEQF
V gene: TRBV30; CDR3 protein: AWSADSNQPQH
V gene: TRBV7-9; CDR3 protein: ASSLRGRTDTQY
V gene: TRBV30; CDR3 protein: AWSVRPSNEQF
V gene: TRBV15; CDR3 protein: ATSRYRDTETQY
V gene: TRBV7-9; CDR3 protein: ASSPGTYTDTQY
V gene: TRBV20-1; CDR3 protein: SARDLSRGQPQH
V gene: TRBV11-3; CDR3 protein: ASSLGRRANEKLF
V gene: TRBV5-8; CDR3 protein: ASSLLWTEAF
V gene: TRBV25-1; CDR3 protein: ASSGPEQGQYEQY
V gene: TRBV5-1; CDR3 protein: ASSWAGTSTNEKLF
V gene: TRBV13; CDR3 protein: ASSLVTSGSSYEQY
V gene: TRBV20-1; CDR3 protein: SARVGKETQY
V gene: TRBV29-1; CDR3 protein: SVAAGGLETQY
V gene: TRBV5-6; CDR3 protein: ASSLSGAGAYEQY
V gene: TRBV6-4; CDR3 protein: ASTAQGGTSAGELF